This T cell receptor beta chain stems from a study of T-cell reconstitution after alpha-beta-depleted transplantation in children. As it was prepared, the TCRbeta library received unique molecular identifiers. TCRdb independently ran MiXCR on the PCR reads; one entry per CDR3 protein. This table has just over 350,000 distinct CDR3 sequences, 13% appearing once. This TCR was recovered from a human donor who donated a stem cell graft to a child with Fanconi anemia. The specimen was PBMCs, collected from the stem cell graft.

The CDR3 region has the DNA TGCGCCAGCAGCCAAGATGGAAGCCAGGCTGGTGAAGGCGGCTACACCTTC. As protein: CASSQDGSQAGEGGYTF. This chain joins TRBV4-3 and TRBJ1-2, with no clear D. The V end lost 0 bases, the J end lost 8 bases, and 22 bases lay between the germline ends. The CDR3 spans 17 residues. Looked up from germline, CDR1 is LGHNA and CDR2 is YSLEER.